This T cell receptor (beta chain) was identified during a study of shared clonotypes between healthy human individuals. CDR1 and CDR2 (germline): MNHEY, SVGAGI. The CDR3 extends over 11 amino acids. Genomic DNA of each subset was evenly split across several immunoSEQ plates. Only in-frame clones appear in the TCRdb table, and some are missing; sequencing was by immunoSEQ multiplex PCR. The data hold millions of clones, with roughly 94% observed a single time. The sequencing sample was made of naive CD4+ T cells sorted from blood. Subset denoted: CD45RA+ positively selected. The chain has TRBV6-5 and TRBJ1-5; D not resolved. The receptor comes from a young man in good health. CDR3 loop: CATPEGQPQHF. Written as DNA, the CDR3 is TGTGCTACACCGGAGGGTCAGCCCCAGCATTTT.